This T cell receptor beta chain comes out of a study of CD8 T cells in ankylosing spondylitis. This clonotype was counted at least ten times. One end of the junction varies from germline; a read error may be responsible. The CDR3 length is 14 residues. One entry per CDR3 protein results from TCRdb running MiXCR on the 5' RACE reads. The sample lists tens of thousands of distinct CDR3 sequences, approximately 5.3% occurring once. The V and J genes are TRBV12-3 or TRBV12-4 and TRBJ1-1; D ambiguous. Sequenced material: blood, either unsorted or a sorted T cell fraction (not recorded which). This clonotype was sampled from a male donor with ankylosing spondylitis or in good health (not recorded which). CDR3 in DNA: TGTGCCAGCACTTTAACGTCCATGAACACTGAAGCTTTCTTT. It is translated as CASTLTSMNTEAFF.